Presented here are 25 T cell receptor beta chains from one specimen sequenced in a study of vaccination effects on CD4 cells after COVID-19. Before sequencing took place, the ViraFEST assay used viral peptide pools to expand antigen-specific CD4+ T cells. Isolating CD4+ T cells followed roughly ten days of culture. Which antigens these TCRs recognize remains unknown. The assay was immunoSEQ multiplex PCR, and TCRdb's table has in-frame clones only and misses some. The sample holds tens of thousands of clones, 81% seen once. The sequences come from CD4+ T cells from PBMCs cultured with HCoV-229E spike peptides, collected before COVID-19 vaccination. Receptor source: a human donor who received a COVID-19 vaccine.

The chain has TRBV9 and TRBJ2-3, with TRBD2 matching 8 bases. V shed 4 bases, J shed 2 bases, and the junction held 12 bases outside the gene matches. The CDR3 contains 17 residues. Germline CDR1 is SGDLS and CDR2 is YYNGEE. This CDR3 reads CASSPTIAGHITDTQYF. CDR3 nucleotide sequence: TGTGCCAGCAGCCCTACTATAGCGGGGCATATCACAGATACGCAGTATTTT.

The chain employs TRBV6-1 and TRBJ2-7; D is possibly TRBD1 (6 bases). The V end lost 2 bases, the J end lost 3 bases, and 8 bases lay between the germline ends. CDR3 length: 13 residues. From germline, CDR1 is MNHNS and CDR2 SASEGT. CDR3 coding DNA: TGTGCCAGCAGTGAATACAGGGACTACGAGCAGTACGTC. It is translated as CASSEYRDYEQYV.

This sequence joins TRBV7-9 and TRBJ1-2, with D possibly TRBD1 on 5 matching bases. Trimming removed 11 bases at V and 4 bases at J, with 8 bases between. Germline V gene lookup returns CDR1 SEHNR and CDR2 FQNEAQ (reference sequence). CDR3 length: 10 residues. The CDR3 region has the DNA TGTGCCGCGGGGCGCTATGGCTACACCTTC. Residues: CAAGRYGYTF.

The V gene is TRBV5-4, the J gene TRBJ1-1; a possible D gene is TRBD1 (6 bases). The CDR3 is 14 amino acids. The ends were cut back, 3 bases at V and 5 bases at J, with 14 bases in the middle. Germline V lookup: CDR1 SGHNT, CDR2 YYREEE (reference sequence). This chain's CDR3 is CASSWTGARTEAFF. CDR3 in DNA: TGTGCCAGCAGCTGGACGGGGGCGAGAACTGAAGCTTTCTTT.

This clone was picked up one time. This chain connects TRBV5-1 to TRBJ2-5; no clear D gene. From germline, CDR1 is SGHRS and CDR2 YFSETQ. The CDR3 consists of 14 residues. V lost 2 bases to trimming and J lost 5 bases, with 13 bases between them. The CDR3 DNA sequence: TGCGCCAGCAGCTTTCGCGTAGTGGCGGAGACCCAGTACTTC. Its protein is CASSFRVVAETQYF.

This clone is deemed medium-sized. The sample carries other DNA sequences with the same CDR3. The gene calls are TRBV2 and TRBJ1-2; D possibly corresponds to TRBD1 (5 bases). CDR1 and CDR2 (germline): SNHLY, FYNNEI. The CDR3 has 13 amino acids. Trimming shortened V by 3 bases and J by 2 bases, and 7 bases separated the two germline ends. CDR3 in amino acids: CASSEGVNYGYTF. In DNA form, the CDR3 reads TGTGCCAGCAGTGAGGGGGTGAACTATGGCTACACCTTC.

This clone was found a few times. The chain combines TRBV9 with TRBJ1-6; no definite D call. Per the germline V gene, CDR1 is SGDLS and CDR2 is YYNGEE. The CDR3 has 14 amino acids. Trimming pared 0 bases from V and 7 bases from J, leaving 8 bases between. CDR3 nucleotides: TGTGCCAGCAGCGTAGAGGGTTCGAATTCACCCCTCCACTTT. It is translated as CASSVEGSNSPLHF.

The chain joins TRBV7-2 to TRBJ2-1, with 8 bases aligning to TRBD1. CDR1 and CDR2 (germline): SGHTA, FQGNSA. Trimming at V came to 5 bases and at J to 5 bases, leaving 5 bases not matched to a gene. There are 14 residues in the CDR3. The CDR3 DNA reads TGTGCCAGCAGCCCCGGACAGGGCCACAATGAGCAGTTCTTC. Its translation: CASSPGQGHNEQFF.

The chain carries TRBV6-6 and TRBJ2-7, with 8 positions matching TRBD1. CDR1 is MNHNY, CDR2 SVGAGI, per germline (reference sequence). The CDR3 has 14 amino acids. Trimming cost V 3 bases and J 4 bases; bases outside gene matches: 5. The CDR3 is CASSYLDRDYEQYV. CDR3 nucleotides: TGTGCCAGCAGTTATCTGGACAGGGATTACGAGCAGTACGTC.

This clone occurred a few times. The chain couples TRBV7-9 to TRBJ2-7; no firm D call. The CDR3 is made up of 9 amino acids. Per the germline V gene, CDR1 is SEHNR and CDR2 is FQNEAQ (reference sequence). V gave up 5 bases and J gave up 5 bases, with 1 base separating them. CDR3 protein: CASSNEQYV. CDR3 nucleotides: TGTGCCAGCAGCAACGAGCAGTACGTC.

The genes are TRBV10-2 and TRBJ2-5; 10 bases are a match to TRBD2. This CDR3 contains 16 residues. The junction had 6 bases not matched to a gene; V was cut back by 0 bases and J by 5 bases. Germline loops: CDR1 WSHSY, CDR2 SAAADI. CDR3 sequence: CASSESVAGGRETQYF. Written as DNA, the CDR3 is TGCGCCAGCAGTGAGTCTGTAGCGGGGGGCCGGGAGACCCAGTACTTC.

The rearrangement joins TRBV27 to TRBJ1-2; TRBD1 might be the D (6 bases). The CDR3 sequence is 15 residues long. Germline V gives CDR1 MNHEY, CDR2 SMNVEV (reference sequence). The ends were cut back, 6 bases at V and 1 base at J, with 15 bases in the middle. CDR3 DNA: TGTGCCAGCAGCTCTAGGAAGGGGGGTAACTATGGCTACACCTTC. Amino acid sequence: CASSSRKGGNYGYTF.

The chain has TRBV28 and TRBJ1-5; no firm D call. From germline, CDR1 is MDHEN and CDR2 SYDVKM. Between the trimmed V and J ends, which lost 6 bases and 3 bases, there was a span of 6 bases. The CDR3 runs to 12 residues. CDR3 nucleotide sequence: TGTGCCAGCAGCGAAAACAATCAGCCCCAGCATTTT. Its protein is CASSENNQPQHF.

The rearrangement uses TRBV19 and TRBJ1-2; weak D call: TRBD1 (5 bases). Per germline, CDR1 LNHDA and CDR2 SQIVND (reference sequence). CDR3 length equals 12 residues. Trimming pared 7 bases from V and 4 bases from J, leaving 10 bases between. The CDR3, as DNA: TGTGCCAGTATGGGGGGGAGCTATGGCTACACCTTC. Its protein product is CASMGGSYGYTF.

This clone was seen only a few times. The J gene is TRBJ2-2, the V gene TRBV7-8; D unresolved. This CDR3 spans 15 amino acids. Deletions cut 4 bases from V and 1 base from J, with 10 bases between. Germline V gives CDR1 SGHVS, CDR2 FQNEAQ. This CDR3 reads CASSSRVGNTGELFF. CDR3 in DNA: TGTGCCAGCAGCTCCCGGGTGGGGAACACCGGGGAGCTGTTTTTT.

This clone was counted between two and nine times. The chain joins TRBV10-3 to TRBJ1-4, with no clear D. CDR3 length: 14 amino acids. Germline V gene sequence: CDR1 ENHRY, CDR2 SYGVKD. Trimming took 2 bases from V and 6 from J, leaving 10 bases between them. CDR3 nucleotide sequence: TGTGCCATCAGTGAGGGCCAAGGCGATGAAAAACTGTTTTTT. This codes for CAISEGQGDEKLFF.

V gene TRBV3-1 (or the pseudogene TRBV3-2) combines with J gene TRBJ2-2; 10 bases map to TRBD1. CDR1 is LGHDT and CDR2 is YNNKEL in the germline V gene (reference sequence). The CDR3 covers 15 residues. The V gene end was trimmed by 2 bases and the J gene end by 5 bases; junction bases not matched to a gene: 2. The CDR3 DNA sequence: TGTGCCAGCAGCCAACCGGGACAGGGGACCGGGGAGCTGTTTTTT. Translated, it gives CASSQPGQGTGELFF.

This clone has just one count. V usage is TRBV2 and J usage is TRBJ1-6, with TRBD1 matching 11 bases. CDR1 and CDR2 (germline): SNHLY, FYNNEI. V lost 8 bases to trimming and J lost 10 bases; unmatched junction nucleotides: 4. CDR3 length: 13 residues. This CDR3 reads CASEGQGASPLHF. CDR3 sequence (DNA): TGTGCCAGCGAAGGACAGGGGGCCTCACCCCTCCACTTT. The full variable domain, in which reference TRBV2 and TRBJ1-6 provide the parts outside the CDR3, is EPEVTQTPSHQVTQMGQEVILRCVPISNHLYFYWYRQILGQKVEFLVSFYNNEISEKSEIFDDQFSVERPDGSNFTLKIRSTKLEDSAMYFCASEGQGASPLHFGNGTRLTVT.

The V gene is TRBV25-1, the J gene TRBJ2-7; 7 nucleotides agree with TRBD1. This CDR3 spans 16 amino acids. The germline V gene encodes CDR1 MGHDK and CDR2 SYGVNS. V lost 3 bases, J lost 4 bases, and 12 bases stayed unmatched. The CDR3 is CASSDHYRDSIYEQYV. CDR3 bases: TGTGCCAGCAGTGATCACTACCGGGACAGCATATACGAGCAGTACGTC.

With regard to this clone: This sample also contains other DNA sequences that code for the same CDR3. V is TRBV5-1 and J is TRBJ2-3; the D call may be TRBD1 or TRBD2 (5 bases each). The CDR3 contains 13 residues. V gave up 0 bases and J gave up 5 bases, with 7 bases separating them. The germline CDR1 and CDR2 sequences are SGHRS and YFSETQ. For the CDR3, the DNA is TGCGCCAGCAGCTTGGCTGGGGGAGATACGCAGTATTTT. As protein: CASSLAGGDTQYF.

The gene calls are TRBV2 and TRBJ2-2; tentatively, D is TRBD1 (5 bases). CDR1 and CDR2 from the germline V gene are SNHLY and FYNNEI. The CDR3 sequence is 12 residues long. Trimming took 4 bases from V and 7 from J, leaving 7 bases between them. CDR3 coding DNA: TGTGCCAGCAGTGTAACAGGCGGGGAGCTGTTTTTT. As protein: CASSVTGGELFF.

This chain's CDR3 is CASSLVPGLTPLHF. CDR3 sequence (DNA): TGTGCCAGCAGCTTAGTGCCGGGACTGACACCCCTCCACTTT. The chain links TRBV7-2 to TRBJ1-6; TRBD1 is a possible D gene (5 bases). CDR1 is SGHTA, CDR2 FQGNSA, per germline. The CDR3 extends over 14 amino acids. Trimming cost V 1 base and J 11 bases, with 12 bases left between them.

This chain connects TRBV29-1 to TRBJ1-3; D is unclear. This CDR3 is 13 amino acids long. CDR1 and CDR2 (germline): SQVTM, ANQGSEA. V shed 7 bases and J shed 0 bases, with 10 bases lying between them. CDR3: CSARGVSGNTIYF. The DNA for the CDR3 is TGCAGCGCTCGGGGAGTCTCTGGAAACACCATATATTTT.

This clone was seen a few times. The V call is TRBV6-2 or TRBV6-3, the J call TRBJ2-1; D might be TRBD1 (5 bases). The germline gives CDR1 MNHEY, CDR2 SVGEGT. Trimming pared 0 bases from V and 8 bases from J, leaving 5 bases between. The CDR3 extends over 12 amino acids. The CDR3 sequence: CASSYSGHEQFF. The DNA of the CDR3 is TGTGCCAGCAGTTACTCGGGGCATGAGCAGTTCTTC.

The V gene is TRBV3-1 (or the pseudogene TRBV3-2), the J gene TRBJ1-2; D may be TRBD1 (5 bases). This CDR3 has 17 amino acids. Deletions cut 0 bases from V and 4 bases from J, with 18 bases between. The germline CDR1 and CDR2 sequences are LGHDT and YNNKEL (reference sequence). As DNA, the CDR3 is TGTGCCAGCAGCCAAGAAGGTGCAGGGAATTTCTCCTATGGCTACACCTTC. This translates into CASSQEGAGNFSYGYTF.